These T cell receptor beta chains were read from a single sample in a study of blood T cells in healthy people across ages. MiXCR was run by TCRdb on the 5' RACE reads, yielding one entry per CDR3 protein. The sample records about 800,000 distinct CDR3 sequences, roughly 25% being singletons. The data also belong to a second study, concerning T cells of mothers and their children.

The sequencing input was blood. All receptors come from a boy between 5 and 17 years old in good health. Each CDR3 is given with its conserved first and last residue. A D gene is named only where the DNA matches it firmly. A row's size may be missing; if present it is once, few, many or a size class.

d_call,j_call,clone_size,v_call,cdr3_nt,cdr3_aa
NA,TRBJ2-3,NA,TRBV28,TGTGCCAGCAGTGTCGCGCCCCATGATACGCAGTATTTT,CASSVAPHDTQYF
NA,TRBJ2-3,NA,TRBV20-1,TGCAGTGCTAGAGATGCGAGTCAAAGTCGAGATAGAAGCACAGATACGCAGTATTTT,CSARDASQSRDRSTDTQYF
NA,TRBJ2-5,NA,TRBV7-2,TGTGCCAGCAGCCTAAACCACGGGCAGGCTGGAGAGACCCAGTACTTC,CASSLNHGQAGETQYF
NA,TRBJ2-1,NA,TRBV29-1,TGCAGGGGGGGGACATCTTTAGGCAAGCAGTTCTTC,CRGGTSLGKQFF
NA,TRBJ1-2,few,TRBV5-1,TGCGCCAGCAGCTTCACCAGGGAGAGTGGCTACACCTTC,CASSFTRESGYTF
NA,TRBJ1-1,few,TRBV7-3,TGTGCCAGCAGCTCCGCGGTAGAGATTGAAGCTTTCTTT,CASSSAVEIEAFF
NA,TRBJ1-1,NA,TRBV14,TGTGCCAGCAGCCAAGTAAGGTACAGAAGGAACACTGAAGCTTTCTTT,CASSQVRYRRNTEAFF
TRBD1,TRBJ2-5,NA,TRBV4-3,TGCGCCAGCAGCCAAGATAGGCAAAGGAACAGGGGGCCCCAAGAGACCCAGTACTTC,CASSQDRQRNRGPQETQYF
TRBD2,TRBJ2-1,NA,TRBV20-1,TGCAGTGCGTGGACTAGCGGAGATGAGCAGTTCTTC,CSAWTSGDEQFF
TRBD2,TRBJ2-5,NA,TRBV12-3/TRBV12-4,TGTGCCAGCAGCCAGACTAGCGGGGGGGAAGAGACCCAGTACTTC,CASSQTSGGEETQYF
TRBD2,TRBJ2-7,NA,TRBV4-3,TGCGCCAGCAGCCAAGGCACCATAGCGGGAGAGCCCTACGAGCAGTACTTC,CASSQGTIAGEPYEQYF
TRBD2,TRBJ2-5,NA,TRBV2,TGTGCCAGCAGCGAACGGGAACTAGCGGGAGGTGAGACCCAGTACTTC,CASSERELAGGETQYF
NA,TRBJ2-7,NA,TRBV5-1,TGCGCCAGCAGCTCCTCGACAGGTTCCTACGAGCAGTACTTC,CASSSSTGSYEQYF
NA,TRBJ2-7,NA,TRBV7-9,TGTGCCTGCAGCCCCGGACAGAGTGTCTACGAGCAGTACTTC,CACSPGQSVYEQYF
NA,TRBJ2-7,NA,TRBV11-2,TGTGCCAGCAGCCCCCGGGGCAGGGCAACCCCCTACGAGCAGTACTTC,CASSPRGRATPYEQYF
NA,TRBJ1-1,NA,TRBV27,TGTGCCAGCAGTTTATGGAGGACAACTGGGGCTGAAGCTTTCTTT,CASSLWRTTGAEAFF
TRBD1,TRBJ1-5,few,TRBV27,TGTGCCAGCAGTTTACTGGGACAGGGGCCGAATCAGCCCCAGCATTTT,CASSLLGQGPNQPQHF
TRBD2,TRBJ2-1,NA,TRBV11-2,TGTGCCAGCAGCTCTAGCGGGGGGGTTCATGAGCAGTTCTTC,CASSSSGGVHEQFF
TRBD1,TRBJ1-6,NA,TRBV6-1,TGTGCCAGCAGCCGAGTCGCAGGGGGCTCCTATAATTCACCCCTCCACTTT,CASSRVAGGSYNSPLHF
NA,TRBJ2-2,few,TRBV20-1,TGCAGTGCTAGAGATCCGTCGAACACCTACACCGGGGAGCTGTTTTTT,CSARDPSNTYTGELFF
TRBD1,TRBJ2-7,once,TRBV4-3,TGCGCCAGCAGCCAAGAACAGGGGCATTACGAGCAGTACTTC,CASSQEQGHYEQYF
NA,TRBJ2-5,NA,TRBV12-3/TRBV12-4,TGTGCCAGCAACGAAGGGGGTGGCGGAGAGACTCAGTACTTC,CASNEGGGGETQYF
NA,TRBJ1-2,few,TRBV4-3,TGCGCCAGCAGCCAAGATCCAGGGTCGGCGGGTGGCTACACCTTC,CASSQDPGSAGGYTF
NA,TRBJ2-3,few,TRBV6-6,TGTGCCAGCAGTGGAAAGAACGCGGACGATACGCAGTATTTT,CASSGKNADDTQYF
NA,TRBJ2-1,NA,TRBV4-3,TGCGCCAGCAGCCAAGGGGCCAGCGTCTACAATGAGCAGTTCTTC,CASSQGASVYNEQFF
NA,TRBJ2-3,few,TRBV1,TGCACCAGCAGCCATGACGTCCTAAGGGATACGCAGTATTTT,CTSSHDVLRDTQYF
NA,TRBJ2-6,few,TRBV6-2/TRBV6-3,TGTGCTCGCCCGTGGCAACTCGTATCTGGGGCCAACGTCCTGACTTTC,CARPWQLVSGANVLTF
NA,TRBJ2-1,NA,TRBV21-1,TGTGCCAGCAGCAAAGCTCGGGCAGGCGGGGTAGCACATGAGCAGTTCTTC,CASSKARAGGVAHEQFF
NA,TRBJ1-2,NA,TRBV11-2,TGTGCCAGCAGCTTAGTGCGGCCCTATGGCTACACCTTC,CASSLVRPYGYTF
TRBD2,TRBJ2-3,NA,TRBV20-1,TGCAGTGCTAGAGGCGTGGTACGAGCGGGAGGGCCAGATACGCAGTATTTT,CSARGVVRAGGPDTQYF
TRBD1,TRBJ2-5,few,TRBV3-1,TGTGCCAGCAGCCAACCAGGGGGCGGGGAGCAGTACTTC,CASSQPGGGEQYF
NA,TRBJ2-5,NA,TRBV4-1,TGCGCCAGCAGCCTTGGGGTTCGAACAGAGACCCAGTACTTC,CASSLGVRTETQYF
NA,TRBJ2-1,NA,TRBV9,TGTGCCAGCAGCGTGAACACCGACAATGAGCAGTTCTTC,CASSVNTDNEQFF
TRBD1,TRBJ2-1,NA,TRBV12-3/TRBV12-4,TGTGCCAGCAGCTTAGGAGACAGGGATTCGAATGAGCAGTTCTTC,CASSLGDRDSNEQFF
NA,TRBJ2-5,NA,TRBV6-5,TGTGCCAGCAGTTACGGGGCAGGGGTTGAGACCCAGTACTTC,CASSYGAGVETQYF
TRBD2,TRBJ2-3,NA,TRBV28,TGTGCCAGCAGTTTGGGAGGGTCGTCCGCAGATACGCAGTATTTT,CASSLGGSSADTQYF
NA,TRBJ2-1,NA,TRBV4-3,TGCGCCAGCAGCCAAGGACAGTCCTACAATGAGCAGTTCTTC,CASSQGQSYNEQFF
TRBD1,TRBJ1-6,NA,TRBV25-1,TGTGCCAGCAACCCGACAGGGAGATCCTATAATTCACCCCTCCACTTT,CASNPTGRSYNSPLHF
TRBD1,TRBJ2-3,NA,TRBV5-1,TGCGCCAGCAGCCAGGACAGGAGCCCAGATACGCAGTATTTT,CASSQDRSPDTQYF
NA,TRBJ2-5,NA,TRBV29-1,TGCAGCGCCATCGGGCTCGAAGAGACCCAGTACTTC,CSAIGLEETQYF
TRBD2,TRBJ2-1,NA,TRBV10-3,TGTGCCATCAGTCTTCCTAGCGGGAACAATGAGCAGTTCTTC,CAISLPSGNNEQFF
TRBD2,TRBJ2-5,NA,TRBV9,TGTGCCAGCAGCGTAGGACTAGCGGGGAGAGAGACCCAGTACTTC,CASSVGLAGRETQYF
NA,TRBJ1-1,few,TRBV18,TGTGCCAGCTCACCATGGGACCGAACCTTTAGTGAAGCTTTCTTT,CASSPWDRTFSEAFF
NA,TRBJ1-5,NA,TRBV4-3,TGCGCCAGCAGCCACGGGACGGAGAGCAATCAGCCCCAGCATTTT,CASSHGTESNQPQHF
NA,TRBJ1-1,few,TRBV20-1,TGCAGTGCTACGAGGGGAGGTGACACTGAAGCTTTCTTT,CSATRGGDTEAFF
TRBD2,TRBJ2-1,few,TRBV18,TGTGCCAGCTCACCAGCTGGGACTAGCGGGAGTAGTGGGCAGTTCTTC,CASSPAGTSGSSGQFF
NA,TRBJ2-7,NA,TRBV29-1,TGCAGCGTTGGATCCGGGGACGAGCAGTACTTC,CSVGSGDEQYF
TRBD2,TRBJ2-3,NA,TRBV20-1,TGCAGTGCTAGGGAGGGACTAGCTGAAGCGGGAGCAGATACGCAGTATTTT,CSAREGLAEAGADTQYF
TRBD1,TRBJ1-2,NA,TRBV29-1,TGCAGCGTTGAAGGACAGGGCACTAACTATGGCTACACCTTC,CSVEGQGTNYGYTF
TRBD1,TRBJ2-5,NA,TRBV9,TGTGCCAGCAGCGTAGACGGCAGGGGGTTTGAGACCCAGTACTTC,CASSVDGRGFETQYF
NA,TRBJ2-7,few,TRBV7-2,TGTGCCAGCAGCTTAGTAGCCATGAGCTACGAGCAGTACTTC,CASSLVAMSYEQYF